This TCR beta chain was recovered during a study of T cells in Graves' hyperthyroidism and ophthalmopathy. As for the study in general: Prior to any treatment, at the point of initial diagnosis, peripheral blood was collected.

Germline CDR1 SQVTM, CDR2 ANQGSEA. The V end lost 7 bases, the J end lost 0 bases, and 16 bases lay between the germline ends. The CDR3 consists of 15 residues. Overall study findings and caveats: A model of 13 V-J pairs discriminated ophthalmopathy from stable hyperthyroidism. Expanded thyroid clonotypes (above 0.001) were mostly also found in blood.

The source material, RNA transcripts, was used to amplify TCR beta CDR3 regions. HTBI primers drove first-round RT-PCR of the TCR CDR3. From the multiplex PCR reads, TCRdb called clonotypes with MiXCR, one entry per CDR3 protein. This table has fewer than 450,000 distinct CDR3 sequences, more than 12% appearing once. This clonotype was counted at least ten times. Its antigen remains unidentified. Sequencing was carried out using blood. The sequence came from a man aged 50 or older with Graves' ophthalmopathy. V is TRBV29-1 and J is TRBJ2-1, with D possibly matching TRBD1 (6 bases). CDR3 bases: TGCAGCGCCCTGCTTACAGGGCGCTCCTACAATGAGCAGTTCTTC. Translated, it gives CSALLTGRSYNEQFF.